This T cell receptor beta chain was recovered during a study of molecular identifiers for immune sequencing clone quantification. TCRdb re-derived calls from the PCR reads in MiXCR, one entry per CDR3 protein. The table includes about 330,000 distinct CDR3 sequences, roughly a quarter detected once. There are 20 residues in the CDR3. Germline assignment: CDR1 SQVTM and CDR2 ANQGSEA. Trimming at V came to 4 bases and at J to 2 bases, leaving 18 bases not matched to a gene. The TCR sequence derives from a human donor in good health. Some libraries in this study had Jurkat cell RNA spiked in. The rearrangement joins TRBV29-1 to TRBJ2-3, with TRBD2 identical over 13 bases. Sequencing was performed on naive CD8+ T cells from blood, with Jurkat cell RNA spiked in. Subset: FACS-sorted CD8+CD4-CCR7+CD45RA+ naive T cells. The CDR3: CSVVFPLAGGPIGFTDTQYF. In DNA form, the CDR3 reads TGCAGCGTTGTATTCCCACTAGCGGGAGGGCCAATCGGATTCACAGATACGCAGTATTTT.